The 29 T cell receptor beta chains given below trace back to one sample, sequenced in a study of blood T cell repertoires in COVID-19. Some clones are missing from TCRdb's copy, which holds only in-frame ones; the method was immunoSEQ multiplex PCR. The sample has tens of thousands of clones, roughly 90% seen once; the top ten hold 14%. What was sequenced was peripheral blood. The source of these receptors is a woman aged 55-70 years with active COVID-19.

As concerns this clone: One end of the junction fails to match germline, which may point to a read error. The CDR3 protein is CASSTLGGGSHF. The CDR3 DNA sequence: TGTGCCAGCAGCACGCTAGGGGGGGGCTCGCACTTC. The chain recombines TRBV3-1 (or the pseudogene TRBV3-2) with TRBJ2-7, with D perhaps matching TRBD2 (7 bases). Germline V lookup: CDR1 LGHDT, CDR2 YNNKEL (reference sequence). The CDR3 loop spans 12 amino acids.

The rearrangement uses TRBV7-9 and TRBJ2-3; D is ambiguous. V was shortened by 0 bases and J by 2 bases, with 6 bases between the two germline ends. The CDR3 is 14 amino acids. CDR1 and CDR2 from the germline V gene are SEHNR and FQNEAQ (reference sequence). CDR3 bases: TGTGCCAGCAGCTTAGCCCAGTCCACAGATACGCAGTATTTT. It encodes CASSLAQSTDTQYF.

The chain has TRBV3-1 (or the pseudogene TRBV3-2) and TRBJ2-1; D is perhaps TRBD1 (6 bases). This CDR3 region has 13 residues. Trimming cost V 6 bases and J 5 bases, with 11 bases left between them. Germline CDR1 and CDR2: LGHDT and YNNKEL (reference sequence). CDR3 region: CASREDRNNEQFF. CDR3 nucleotide sequence: TGTGCCAGCAGGGAAGACAGGAACAATGAGCAGTTCTTC.

The CDR3 DNA sequence: TGTGCCAGCAGTTTAACGCCAGGAATAGGTCAGCCCCAGCATTTT. Its translation is CASSLTPGIGQPQHF. The rearrangement uses TRBV27 and TRBJ1-5; the D is unclear. Germline CDR1 and CDR2: MNHEY and SMNVEV (reference sequence). This CDR3 is 15 amino acids long. The V end lost 2 bases, the J end lost 6 bases, and 14 bases lay between the germline ends.

The chain combines TRBV6-1 with TRBJ1-3, with 7 bases lining up with TRBD1. The junction had 9 bases not matched to a gene; V was cut back by 3 bases and J by 4 bases. The CDR3 extends over 16 amino acids. CDR1 is MNHNS, CDR2 SASEGT, per germline. This CDR3 reads CASSDRQGEGGNTIYF. The CDR3 DNA reads as TGTGCCAGCAGTGACCGACAGGGTGAAGGAGGAAACACCATATATTTT.

The chain joins TRBV12-3 or TRBV12-4 to TRBJ2-1; D unresolved. This CDR3 is built from 11 residues. V shed 0 bases and J shed 9 bases, with 3 bases lying between them. The CDR3 loop is CASSLAAEQFF. CDR3 nucleotide sequence: TGTGCCAGCAGTTTAGCGGCTGAGCAGTTCTTC.

J is TRBJ2-7 and V is TRBV10-1, with a tentative D call TRBD1 (7 bases). The CDR3 extends over 14 amino acids. The germline CDR1 and CDR2 sequences are WNHNN and SYGVQD (reference sequence). V was cut by 5 bases and J by 3 bases, with 14 bases left in between. CDR3 amino acids: CASSTGTAGYEQYF. In nucleotides, the CDR3 is TGCGCCAGCAGTACCGGGACAGCGGGCTACGAGCAGTACTTC.

V and J are TRBV7-6 and TRBJ2-5, with TRBD1 matching over 7 bases. CDR1 and CDR2 from the germline V gene are SGHVS and FNYEAQ. V trimming: 2 bases; J trimming: 3 bases; junction bases outside the gene matches: 6. The CDR3 contains 15 residues. CDR3 protein: CASSLLGTVEETQYF. DNA for the CDR3: TGTGCCAGCAGCTTATTGGGGACAGTGGAAGAGACCCAGTACTTC.

The CDR3 DNA reads TGTGCCAGCAGACTATCGAGGGCGGTCTACAATGAGCAGTTCTTC. Its translation is CASRLSRAVYNEQFF. The chain employs TRBV11-2 and TRBJ2-1; tentative D call: TRBD2 (5 bases). Germline lookup yields CDR1 SGHAT and CDR2 FQNNGV. V was shortened by 6 bases and J by 3 bases, with 15 bases between the two germline ends. The CDR3 runs to 15 residues.

The rearrangement links TRBV19 to TRBJ2-1; tentative D call: TRBD2 (7 bases). Germline V CDR1 and CDR2: LNHDA, SQIVND (reference sequence). The CDR3 runs 16 residues. The V end was cut by 3 bases, the J end by 9 bases, with 21 bases between. This CDR3 is CASSIPRGAGFPEQFF. In DNA, the CDR3 is TGTGCCAGTAGTATTCCTCGGGGGGCCGGTTTCCCTGAGCAGTTCTTC.

This chain uses TRBV4-1 with TRBJ2-7; 8 bases match TRBD1. The germline V gene encodes CDR1 MGHRA and CDR2 YSYEKL. This CDR3 is built from 15 residues. V shed 1 base, J shed 6 bases, and the junction held 8 bases outside the gene matches. The chain's CDR3 is CASSQVGQGASEQYF. CDR3 bases: TGCGCCAGCAGCCAAGTCGGGCAGGGGGCCTCCGAGCAGTACTTC.

The chain employs TRBV9 and TRBJ2-2; 12 bases agree with TRBD2. V lost 1 base and J lost 6; bases outside the gene matches: 4. CDR1 is SGDLS and CDR2 is YYNGEE in the germline V gene. The CDR3 has 16 residues. CDR3 loop: CASSVRTSGVAGELFF. CDR3 DNA sequence: TGTGCCAGCAGCGTACGGACTAGCGGGGTCGCCGGGGAGCTGTTTTTT.

V and J are TRBV4-3 and TRBJ2-3, with TRBD2 matching 11 bases. The J segment lost 6 bases and the V segment lost 4 bases, leaving 15 bases of the junction unmatched. This CDR3 contains 18 residues. Germline V CDR1 and CDR2: LGHNA, YSLEER. This CDR3 is CASSLQSRVSGGADTQYF. As DNA, the CDR3 is TGCGCCAGCAGCCTCCAAAGCCGGGTTAGCGGGGGGGCGGATACGCAGTATTTT.

J is TRBJ2-1 and V is TRBV7-9; TRBD2 might be the D (6 bases). Germline loops: CDR1 SEHNR, CDR2 FQNEAQ (reference sequence). Deletions cut 4 bases from V and 0 bases from J, with 10 bases between. The CDR3 is 15 amino acids. CDR3 amino acids: CASSSSRGSYNEQFF. The CDR3 coding sequence is TGTGCCAGCAGCTCCTCGCGGGGCTCCTACAATGAGCAGTTCTTC.

This clone was counted once. The CDR3 is CASSLPRGKAGSYGYTF. CDR3 in DNA: TGTGCCAGCAGTTTACCCCGGGGCAAAGCGGGCTCCTATGGCTACACCTTC. The chain employs TRBV28 and TRBJ1-2, with D maybe TRBD1 (5 bases). Trimming pared 2 bases from V and 4 bases from J, leaving 20 bases between. This CDR3 contains 17 residues. The V gene's germline CDR1 is MDHEN and CDR2 SYDVKM.

The chain links TRBV3-1 (or the pseudogene TRBV3-2) to TRBJ2-1; tentatively, D is TRBD1 (6 bases). The CDR3 length is 15 residues. With 7 bases removed from V and 6 bases from J, the gap between germline ends came to 19 bases. Looked up from germline, CDR1 is LGHDT and CDR2 is YNNKEL (reference sequence). CDR3 DNA: TGTGCCAGCAACATTATTGGGGGCCTCTTCAATGAGCAGTTCTTC. Its translation: CASNIIGGLFNEQFF.

DNA of the CDR3: TGTGCTAGTGGTTTGGTACCAAACGGCTACGAGCAGTACTTC. It encodes CASGLVPNGYEQYF. J is TRBJ2-7 and V is TRBV12-5; D ambiguous. The CDR3 consists of 14 residues. The V and J ends lost 0 bases and 3 bases respectively, with 9 bases between them. Germline CDR1 and CDR2: LGHNT and FRNRAP.

The chain links TRBV11-2 to TRBJ1-1, with no clear D. Germline assignment: CDR1 SGHAT and CDR2 FQNNGV. This CDR3 spans 14 amino acids. Trimming left V 5 bases short and J 5 bases short, with 15 bases between. CDR3 sequence: CASSTSGVLTEAFF. As DNA, the CDR3 is TGTGCCAGCAGCACTAGCGGGGTTCTTACTGAAGCTTTCTTT.

The V and J genes are TRBV29-1 and TRBJ1-1; D is perhaps TRBD1 (5 bases). Germline CDR1 SQVTM, CDR2 ANQGSEA. This CDR3 has 17 residues. Trimming took 5 bases from V and 1 from J, leaving 23 bases between them. CDR3 sequence reads: CSVQGRPLRAPNTEAFF. The CDR3 DNA is TGCAGCGTTCAGGGTCGGCCATTAAGGGCCCCGAACACTGAAGCTTTCTTT.

The chain combines TRBV7-9 with TRBJ1-1, with a weak D call TRBD1 (5 bases). The CDR3 spans 14 residues. From germline, CDR1 is SEHNR and CDR2 FQNEAQ (reference sequence). Trimming stripped 7 bases from V and 0 bases from J, with 12 bases between. Here the CDR3 reads CASNLDRLNTEAFF. The CDR3 region has the DNA TGTGCCAGCAACCTTGACAGACTGAACACTGAAGCTTTCTTT.

The chain uses TRBV5-4 and TRBJ1-2; weak D call: TRBD1 (5 bases). Germline lookup yields CDR1 SGHNT and CDR2 YYREEE (reference sequence). CDR3 length: 15 residues. With 2 bases removed from V and 4 bases from J, the gap between germline ends came to 15 bases. The CDR3 sequence is CASSFSAGSPYGYTF. As DNA, the CDR3 is TGTGCCAGCAGCTTCAGTGCAGGGTCACCCTATGGCTACACCTTC.

The rearrangement uses TRBV6-6 and TRBJ2-3, with a possible D match to TRBD1 (5 bases). Per the germline V gene, CDR1 is MNHNY and CDR2 is SVGAGI (reference sequence). This CDR3 is 14 amino acids long. Trimming shortened V by 7 bases and J by 3 bases, and 14 bases separated the two germline ends. The CDR3, as DNA: TGTGCCAGCATGGCCCAGGGCGCGACAGATACGCAGTATTTT. Its protein product is CASMAQGATDTQYF.

This rearrangement joins TRBV7-5 to TRBJ1-1; TRBD1 reflects the table's D call only, with no check against the DNA. TRBV7-5 is tagged as a pseudogene. This CDR3 has 15 residues. The chain's CDR3 is CVRKRRGQGRTEAFF. The CDR3 coding sequence is TGTGTCAGAAAGCGGAGGGGACAGGGTCGCACTGAAGCTTTCTTT.

This clone was found once. The rearrangement links TRBV15 to TRBJ1-1, with TRBD1 matching over 7 bases. Germline CDR1 reads LNHNV; CDR2 reads YYDKDF (reference sequence). The CDR3 contains 16 residues. The ends lost 0 bases at V and 6 bases at J; junction bases unmatched: 10. This CDR3 reads CATSRDLTGLGAEAFF. The CDR3 DNA reads as TGTGCCACCAGCAGAGATCTGACAGGGCTGGGGGCTGAAGCTTTCTTT.

This rearrangement joins TRBV2 to TRBJ2-7, with 10 positions matching TRBD1. V shed 8 bases, J shed 1 base, and the junction held 11 bases outside the gene matches. CDR3 size: 16 residues. Germline CDR1 and CDR2: SNHLY and FYNNEI. In nucleotides, the CDR3 is TGTGCCAGCGAAAGATCACCGGGACAGGGGTCCTACGAGCAGTACTTC. It encodes CASERSPGQGSYEQYF.

The chain links TRBV5-4 to TRBJ2-2, with no clear D. V lost 1 base to trimming and J lost 0 bases, with 13 bases between them. CDR3 length: 17 amino acids. From germline, CDR1 is SGHNT and CDR2 YYREEE (reference sequence). This chain's CDR3 is CASSLWPRQPNTGELFF. The CDR3 DNA is TGTGCCAGCAGCTTGTGGCCCCGACAACCGAACACCGGGGAGCTGTTTTTT. The full variable domain, with the rest looked up from reference TRBV5-4 and TRBJ2-2, is ETGVTQSPTHLIKTRGQQVTLRCSSQSGHNTVSWYQQALGQGPQFIFQYYREEENGRGNFPPRFSGLQFPNYSSELNVNALELDDSALYLCASSLWPRQPNTGELFFGEGSRLTVL.

This sequence joins TRBV10-3 and TRBJ1-2, with 7 bases that match TRBD1. This CDR3 comprises 14 residues. From germline, CDR1 is ENHRY and CDR2 SYGVKD. The V and J ends lost 3 bases and 8 bases, in that order; junction bases with no gene match: 9. CDR3 in DNA: TGTGCCATCAGTGACGGGACAGCCAGGGGAGGCTACACCTTC. Translating gives CAISDGTARGGYTF.

This clone was observed a single time. This chain links TRBV7-6 with TRBJ2-1, with D maybe TRBD1 (6 bases). V lost 5 bases, J lost 10 bases, and 12 bases lay in between. CDR1 is SGHVS and CDR2 is FNYEAQ in the germline V gene. The CDR3 is 12 residues long. The CDR3 is CASSDRPREQFF. The CDR3, as DNA: TGTGCCAGCAGCGACAGGCCAAGGGAGCAGTTCTTC.

This chain links TRBV5-1 with TRBJ2-1; 8 bases match TRBD2. Germline V gene lookup returns CDR1 SGHRS and CDR2 YFSETQ. This CDR3 comprises 16 residues. V shed 0 bases and J 4 bases; nucleotides not matched to a gene: 6. Written as DNA, the CDR3 is TGCGCCAGCAGCTTGGCCCCGGGGGGGAGTTACAATGAGCAGTTCTTC. Translated: CASSLAPGGSYNEQFF.